These 16 T cell receptor beta chains were all obtained from the same sample, sequenced in a study of cytomegalovirus exposure and HLA in healthy donors. The study ran its PCR with 60 Vbeta and 13 Jbeta primers. Generated by immunoSEQ multiplex PCR, the TCRdb table keeps only in-frame clones and is missing some. The table lists around 53,000 clones. The sequencing input was PBMCs. The origin of the receptors is a man aged 18-30 years in good health and CMV-seropositive.

The CDR3 nucleotides are TGTGCCAGCAGTTTCAGGGCTAGCGGGTACCACAATGAGCAGTTCTTC. This sequence encodes CASSFRASGYHNEQFF. V usage is TRBV28 and J usage is TRBJ2-1; 8 positions agree with TRBD2. V lost 3 bases and J lost 5; bases outside the gene matches: 9. From germline, CDR1 is MDHEN and CDR2 SYDVKM. This CDR3 comprises 16 residues.

The chain couples TRBV27 to TRBJ1-1; D is uncertain. Germline lookup yields CDR1 MNHEY and CDR2 SMNVEV (reference sequence). V was clipped by 1 base and J by 6 bases, with 12 bases between them. The CDR3 contains 14 residues. The CDR3 sequence: CASSLYPRRPEAFF. The CDR3 nucleotides are TGTGCCAGCAGTTTATACCCCAGGCGCCCTGAAGCTTTCTTT.

The chain couples TRBV9 to TRBJ1-2; 7 bases align to TRBD1. Germline trimming cut 3 bases from V and 4 bases from J; bases unmatched to any gene: 12. This CDR3 is 16 amino acids long. Germline CDR1 and CDR2: SGDLS and YYNGEE. CDR3 bases: TGTGCCAGCAGCGCGGGAGTTACGGGACAGAGCTATGGCTACACCTTC. Translation gives CASSAGVTGQSYGYTF.

The chain is built from TRBV27 and TRBJ1-1; D gene unclear. The germline V gene has CDR1 MNHEY and CDR2 SMNVEV (reference sequence). V was clipped by 3 bases and J by 0 bases, with 14 bases between them. The CDR3 is 16 residues long. The CDR3 DNA is TGTGCCAGCAGTTTGACGGCAGGCTCTATGAACACTGAAGCTTTCTTT. Translating gives CASSLTAGSMNTEAFF.

The chain has TRBV25-1 and TRBJ2-1; TRBD1 aligns across 10 bases. Germline values: CDR1 MGHDK, CDR2 SYGVNS. With V trimmed by 7 bases and J by 7 bases, 16 bases remained unmatched. The CDR3 length is 17 residues. CDR3 region: CASTERRTGGSLNEQFF. DNA for the CDR3: TGTGCCAGCACCGAACGGAGGACAGGGGGAAGCCTAAATGAGCAGTTCTTC.

The V and J genes are TRBV30 and TRBJ1-4; perhaps TRBD1 as D (6 bases). The CDR3 runs 13 residues. V lost 1 base, J lost 6 bases, and 9 bases lay in between. The germline V gene has CDR1 GTSNPN and CDR2 SVGIG (reference sequence). CDR3 residues: CAWSAGVHEKLFF. The CDR3 DNA follows: TGTGCCTGGAGTGCAGGGGTTCATGAAAAACTGTTTTTT.

The chain carries TRBV7-8 and TRBJ2-2, with TRBD2 as a possible D gene (5 bases). Germline V gene sequence: CDR1 SGHVS, CDR2 FQNEAQ. V was pared by 1 base and J by 4 bases, with 16 bases between. The length of the CDR3 is 17 residues. The CDR3 sequence is CASSLVRARGPTGELFF. DNA for the CDR3: TGTGCCAGCAGCTTAGTACGGGCTCGGGGTCCCACCGGGGAGCTGTTTTTT.

The chain links TRBV5-1 to TRBJ2-3, with 9 positions matching TRBD1. Per the germline V gene, CDR1 is SGHRS and CDR2 is YFSETQ. Germline trimming cut 1 base from V and 1 base from J; bases unmatched to any gene: 4. The length of the CDR3 is 16 residues. DNA for the CDR3: TGCGCCAGCAGCTTGACAGGGGGCATCGGCACAGATACGCAGTATTTT. This gives the protein CASSLTGGIGTDTQYF. Supplemented by reference TRBV5-1 and TRBJ2-3, the full variable domain reads KAGVTQTPRYLIKTRGQQVTLSCSPISGHRSVSWYQQTPGQGLQFLFEYFSETQRNKGNFPGRFSGRQFSNSRSEMNVSTLELGDSALYLCASSLTGGIGTDTQYFGPGTRLTVL.

This chain uses TRBV19 with TRBJ1-3; perhaps TRBD1 as D (5 bases). The V end lost 4 bases, the J end lost 1 base, and 14 bases lay between the germline ends. CDR1 LNHDA and CDR2 SQIVND come from the germline V gene (reference sequence). This CDR3 is built from 16 residues. CDR3 residues: CASSSLDRRSGNTIYF. CDR3 in DNA: TGTGCCAGTAGTAGCCTTGACAGAAGGTCTGGAAACACCATATATTTT.

The CDR3, as DNA: TGTGCCAGCAGCATAAGCCGGGACCAGTACTTC. It is translated as CASSISRDQYF. This rearrangement joins TRBV11-3 to TRBJ2-5; D perhaps matches TRBD2 (5 bases). The V end was cut by 5 bases, the J end by 10 bases, with 11 bases between. This CDR3 region has 11 residues. Germline assignment: CDR1 SGHNT and CDR2 YENEEA.

The chain combines TRBV4-1 with TRBJ1-5, with 7 bases lining up with TRBD1. The trim removed 2 bases at V and 6 bases at J, leaving 10 bases unmatched. There are 16 residues in the CDR3. The germline V gene has CDR1 MGHRA and CDR2 YSYEKL. The CDR3, as DNA: TGCGCCAGCAGCCAAATCCAGGGGGGTGGAGGTCAGCCCCAGCATTTT. The encoded protein is CASSQIQGGGGQPQHF.

The gene calls are TRBV19 and TRBJ2-2, with no clear D. The CDR3 runs to 11 residues. V lost 7 bases, J lost 7 bases, and 7 bases lay in between. Germline-derived CDR1 and CDR2 are LNHDA and SQIVND (reference sequence). CDR3 bases: TGTGCCAGTACCCAAAACGGGGAGCTGTTTTTT. Its protein is CASTQNGELFF.

The chain joins TRBV14 to TRBJ2-7, with 11 bases fitting TRBD2. The length of the CDR3 is 15 residues. Germline trimming cut 4 bases from V and 1 base from J; bases unmatched to any gene: 3. Germline lookup yields CDR1 SGHDN and CDR2 FVKESK. The CDR3: CASSPGLAVSYEQYF. The CDR3 DNA follows: TGTGCCAGCAGCCCGGGACTAGCGGTTTCCTACGAGCAGTACTTC.

The chain combines TRBV5-1 with TRBJ2-1, with TRBD2 matching 10 bases. Germline-derived CDR1 and CDR2 are SGHRS and YFSETQ. Germline trimming cut 0 bases from V and 1 base from J; bases unmatched to any gene: 1. This CDR3 region has 16 residues. The CDR3 DNA follows: TGCGCCAGCAGCTTGGGTAGCGGGAGGTCCTACAATGAGCAGTTCTTC. This sequence encodes CASSLGSGRSYNEQFF.

The chain joins TRBV7-9 to TRBJ1-1; D unresolved. The CDR3 contains 14 residues. The germline gives CDR1 SEHNR, CDR2 FQNEAQ (reference sequence). V lost 5 bases to trimming and J lost 0 bases, with 10 bases between them. In DNA, the CDR3 is TGTGCCAGCAGCCCGGGTGCGTTGAACACTGAAGCTTTCTTT. It codes for CASSPGALNTEAFF.

J is TRBJ1-4 and V is TRBV30; D is undetermined. CDR3 size: 12 residues. V was shortened by 4 bases and J by 8 bases, with 11 bases between the two germline ends. Germline CDR1 reads GTSNPN; CDR2 reads SVGIG (reference sequence). The chain's CDR3 is CAWTSVGEKLFF. DNA of the CDR3: TGTGCCTGGACTAGTGTTGGAGAAAAACTGTTTTTT.